This is a list of T cell receptor beta chains from one sample in a study of blood T cell repertoires in COVID-19. Sequencing used immunoSEQ multiplex PCR; TCRdb keeps in-frame clones, though not all of them. This table has about 120,000 clones, roughly three quarters appearing once. The sample taken for sequencing was peripheral blood. The receptors stem from a human donor in a cohort sampled during active COVID-19. The CDR3 runs from the conserved cysteine through the conserved F or W. D genes are given only for firm matches. Some rows have no size entry. The others give once, few or many, or a class for an expanded clone.

d_gene	v_gene	j_gene	abundance	CDR3aa	CDR3nt
TRBD1	TRBV6-6	TRBJ1-3	-	CASSYWDSGSGNTIYF	TGTGCCAGCAGTTACTGGGACAGCGGCTCTGGAAACACCATATATTTT
-	TRBV7-7	TRBJ2-2	-	CASSQRPLELQGTGELFF	TGTGCTAGCAGCCAAAGGCCCTTAGAACTACAGGGTACCGGGGAGCTGTTTTTT
-	TRBV11-3	TRBJ2-5	-	CASSFGGSEETQYF	TGTGCCAGCAGCTTTGGGGGCAGTGAAGAGACCCAGTACTTC
TRBD1	TRBV2	TRBJ1-2	-	CASSNTGQANYGYTF	TGTGCCAGCAGTAATACGGGACAGGCTAACTATGGCTACACCTTC
TRBD2	TRBV15	TRBJ2-7	few	CATSLRTSGRYEQYF	TGTGCCACCAGCCTCCGGACTAGCGGGAGGTACGAGCAGTACTTC
TRBD1	TRBV15	TRBJ2-7	-	CATRDRESYEQYF	TGTGCCACTAGGGACAGGGAATCCTACGAGCAGTACTTC
TRBD1	TRBV24-1	TRBJ2-7	-	CATSDDRVTEQYF	TGTGCCACCAGTGACGACAGGGTAACCGAGCAGTACTTC
TRBD1	TRBV29-1	TRBJ1-2	-	CSAPGTGRPPGYTF	TGCAGCGCCCCCGGGACAGGGAGACCTCCTGGCTACACCTTC
-	TRBV27	TRBJ1-5	-	CASRSDRGETQPQHF	TGTGCCAGCAGGTCGGACAGAGGTGAGACTCAGCCCCAGCATTTT
TRBD1	TRBV27	TRBJ2-7	-	CASRDSFYEQYF	TGTGCCAGCCGGGACAGCTTCTACGAGCAGTACTTC
-	TRBV9	TRBJ2-3	-	CASSVGGGGPPDTQYF	TGTGCCAGCAGCGTAGGAGGGGGAGGGCCTCCAGATACGCAGTATTTT
TRBD1	TRBV28	TRBJ1-1	-	CASSSQGAMNTEAFF	TGTGCCAGCAGTTCACAGGGGGCCATGAACACTGAAGCTTTCTTT
TRBD2	TRBV7-9	TRBJ2-7	-	CASGGDFSYEQYF	TGTGCCAGCGGGGGGGACTTCTCCTACGAGCAGTACTTC
-	TRBV19	TRBJ2-7	once	CASSPNLGSYEQYF	TGTGCCAGTAGTCCCAACCTAGGCTCCTACGAGCAGTACTTC
-	TRBV4-2	TRBJ2-7	-	CASSQEGGGPYEQYF	TGTGCCAGCAGCCAAGAGGGCGGCGGGCCCTACGAGCAGTACTTC
TRBD1	TRBV7-9	TRBJ1-5	-	CASAGQGGNQPQHF	TGTGCCAGCGCCGGACAGGGAGGCAATCAGCCCCAGCATTTT
-	TRBV19	TRBJ1-2	few	CASSTGVGYTF	TGTGCCAGTAGTACAGGGGTTGGCTACACCTTC
TRBD2	TRBV28	TRBJ2-1	-	CASRPRLAGGIYNEQFF	TGTGCCAGCAGGCCTCGACTAGCGGGAGGAATCTACAATGAGCAGTTCTTC
-	TRBV18	TRBJ2-7	-	CASSGRGLATPSYEQYF	TGTGCCAGCTCAGGTAGAGGGCTTGCGACTCCTTCCTACGAGCAGTACTTC
TRBD1	TRBV11-1	TRBJ1-6	-	CASSIGTANNSPLHF	TGTGCCAGCAGCATTGGGACAGCGAATAATTCACCCCTCCACTTT
TRBD1	TRBV6-2/TRBV6-3	TRBJ2-7	-	CASRPTGQAYEQYF	TGTGCCAGCAGGCCTACGGGACAGGCCTACGAGCAGTACTTC
-	TRBV7-3	TRBJ1-1	few	CASSSTGTTGTEAFF	TGTGCCAGCAGCTCCACAGGGACTACGGGTACTGAAGCTTTCTTT
-	TRBV10-3	TRBJ2-7	-	CASSGLASYEQYF	TGTGCCAGCTCCGGGCTAGCCTCCTACGAGCAGTACTTC
TRBD1	TRBV5-1	TRBJ2-7	-	CASSFGQGLAEQYF	TGCGCCAGCAGTTTCGGACAGGGTTTGGCCGAGCAGTACTTC